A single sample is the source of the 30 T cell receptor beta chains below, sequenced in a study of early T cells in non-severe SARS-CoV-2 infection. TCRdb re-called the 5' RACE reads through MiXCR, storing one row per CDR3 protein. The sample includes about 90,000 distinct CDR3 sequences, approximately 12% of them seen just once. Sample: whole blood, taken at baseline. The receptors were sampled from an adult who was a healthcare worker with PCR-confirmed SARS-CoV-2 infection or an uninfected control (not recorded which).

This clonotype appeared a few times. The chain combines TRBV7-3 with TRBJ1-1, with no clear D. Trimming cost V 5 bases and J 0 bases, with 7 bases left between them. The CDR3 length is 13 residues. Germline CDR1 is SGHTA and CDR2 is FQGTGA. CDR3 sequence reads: CASSANMNTEAFF. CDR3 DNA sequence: TGTGCCAGCAGCGCGAATATGAACACTGAAGCTTTCTTT.

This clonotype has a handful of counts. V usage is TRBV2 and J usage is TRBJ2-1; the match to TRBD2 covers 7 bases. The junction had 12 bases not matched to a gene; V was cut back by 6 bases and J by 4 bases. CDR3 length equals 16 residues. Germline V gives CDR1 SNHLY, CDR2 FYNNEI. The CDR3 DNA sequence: TGTGCCAGCAGGGCCCCGGGGCTAGCGGCTTACAATGAGCAGTTCTTC. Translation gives CASRAPGLAAYNEQFF.

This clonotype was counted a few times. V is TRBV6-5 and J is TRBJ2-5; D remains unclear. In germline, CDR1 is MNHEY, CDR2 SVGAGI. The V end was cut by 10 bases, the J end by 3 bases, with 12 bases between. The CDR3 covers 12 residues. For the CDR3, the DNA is TGTGCCAATTCCGGGCCTGAAGAGACCCAGTACTTC. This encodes CANSGPEETQYF.

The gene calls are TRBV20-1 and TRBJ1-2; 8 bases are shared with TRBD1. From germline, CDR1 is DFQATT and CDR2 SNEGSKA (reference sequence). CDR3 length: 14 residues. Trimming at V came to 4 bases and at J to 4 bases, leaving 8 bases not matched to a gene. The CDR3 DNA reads TGCAGTGCTACATCTGGACAGGGAGGCTATGGCTACACCTTC. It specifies CSATSGQGGYGYTF.

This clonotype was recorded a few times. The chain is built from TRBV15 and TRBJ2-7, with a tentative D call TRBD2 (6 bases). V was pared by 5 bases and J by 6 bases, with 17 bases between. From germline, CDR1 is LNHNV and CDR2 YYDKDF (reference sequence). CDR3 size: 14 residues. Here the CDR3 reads CATSQRAPLAEQYF. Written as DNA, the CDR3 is TGTGCCACCAGCCAGCGGGCCCCCTTGGCCGAGCAGTACTTC.

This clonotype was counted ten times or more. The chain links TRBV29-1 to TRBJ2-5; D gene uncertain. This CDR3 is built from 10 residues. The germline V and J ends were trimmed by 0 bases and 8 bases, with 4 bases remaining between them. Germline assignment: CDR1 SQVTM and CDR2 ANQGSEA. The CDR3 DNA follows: TGCAGCGTTGAAGAGAGTACCCAGTACTTC. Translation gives CSVEESTQYF. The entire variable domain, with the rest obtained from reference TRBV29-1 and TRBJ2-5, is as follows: SAVISQKPSRDICQRGTSLTIQCQVDSQVTMMFWYRQQPGQSLTLIATANQGSEATYESGFVIDKFPISRPNLTFSTLTVSNMSPEDSSIYLCSVEESTQYFGPGTRLLVL.

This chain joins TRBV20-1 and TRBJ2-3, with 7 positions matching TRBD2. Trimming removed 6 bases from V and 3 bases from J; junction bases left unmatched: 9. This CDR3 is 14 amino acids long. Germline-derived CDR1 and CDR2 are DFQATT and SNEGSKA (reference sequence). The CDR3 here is CSAPPSGRTDTQYF. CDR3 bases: TGCAGTGCGCCCCCTAGCGGACGGACAGATACGCAGTATTTT.

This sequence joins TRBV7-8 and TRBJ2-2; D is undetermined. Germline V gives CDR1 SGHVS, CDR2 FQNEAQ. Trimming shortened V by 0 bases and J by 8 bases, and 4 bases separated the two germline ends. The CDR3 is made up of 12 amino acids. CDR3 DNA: TGTGCCAGCAGCTTAGCCATAGGGGAGCTGTTTTTT. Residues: CASSLAIGELFF.

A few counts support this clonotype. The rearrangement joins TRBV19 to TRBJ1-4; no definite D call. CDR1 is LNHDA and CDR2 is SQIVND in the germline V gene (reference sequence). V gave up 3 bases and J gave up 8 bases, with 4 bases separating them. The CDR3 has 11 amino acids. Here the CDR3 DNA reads TGTGCCAGTAGTATGAGAGAAAAACTGTTTTTT. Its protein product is CASSMREKLFF.

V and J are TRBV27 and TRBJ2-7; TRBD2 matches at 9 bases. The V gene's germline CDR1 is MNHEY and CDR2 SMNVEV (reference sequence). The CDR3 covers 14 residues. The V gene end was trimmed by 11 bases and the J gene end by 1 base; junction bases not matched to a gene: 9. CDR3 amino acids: CASGKAGGSYEQYF. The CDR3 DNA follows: TGTGCCTCCGGGAAAGCGGGAGGATCCTACGAGCAGTACTTC.

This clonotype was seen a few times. CDR3 in amino acids: CSVAGTSENLAGTGELFF. The CDR3 nucleotides are TGCAGCGTTGCCGGGACTAGCGAAAACCTCGCGGGGACCGGGGAGCTGTTTTTT. The rearrangement links TRBV29-1 to TRBJ2-2; 10 nucleotides match TRBD2. The CDR3 consists of 18 residues. Trimming took 4 bases from V and 5 from J; bases not matched to a gene: 16. The V gene's germline CDR1 is SQVTM and CDR2 ANQGSEA.

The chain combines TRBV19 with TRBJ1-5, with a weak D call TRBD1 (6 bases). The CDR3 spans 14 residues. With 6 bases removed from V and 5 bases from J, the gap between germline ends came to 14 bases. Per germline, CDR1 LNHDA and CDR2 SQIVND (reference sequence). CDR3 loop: CASRTTGPHQPQHF. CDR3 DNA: TGTGCCAGTAGGACAACAGGGCCCCATCAGCCCCAGCATTTT.

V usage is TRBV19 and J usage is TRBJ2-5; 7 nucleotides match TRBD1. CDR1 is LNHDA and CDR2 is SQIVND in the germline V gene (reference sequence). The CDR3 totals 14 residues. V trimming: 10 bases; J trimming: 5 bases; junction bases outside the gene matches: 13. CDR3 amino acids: CATQPTTGTETQYF. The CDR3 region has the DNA TGTGCCACCCAACCGACGACAGGGACGGAGACCCAGTACTTC. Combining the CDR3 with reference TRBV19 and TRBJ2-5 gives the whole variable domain DGGITQSPKYLFRKEGQNVTLSCEQNLNHDAMYWYRQDPGQGLRLIYYSQIVNDFQKGDIAEGYSVSREKKESFPLTVTSAQKNPTAFYLCATQPTTGTETQYFGPGTRLLVL.

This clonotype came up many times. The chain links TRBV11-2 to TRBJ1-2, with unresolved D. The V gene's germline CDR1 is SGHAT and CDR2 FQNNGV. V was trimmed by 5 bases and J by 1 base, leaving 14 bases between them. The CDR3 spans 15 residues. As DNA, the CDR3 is TGTGCCAGCAGCGCACCGGGATACCTTAACTATGGCTACACCTTC. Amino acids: CASSAPGYLNYGYTF.

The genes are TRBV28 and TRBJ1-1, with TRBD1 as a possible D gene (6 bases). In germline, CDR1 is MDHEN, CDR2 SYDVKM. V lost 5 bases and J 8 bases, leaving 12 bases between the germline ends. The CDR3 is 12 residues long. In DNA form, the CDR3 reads TGTGCCAGCAGTACCGCCGGGACAGAAGCTTTCTTT. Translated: CASSTAGTEAFF. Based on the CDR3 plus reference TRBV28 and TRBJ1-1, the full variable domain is DVKVTQSSRYLVKRTGEKVFLECVQDMDHENMFWYRQDPGLGLRLIYFSYDVKMKEKGDIPEGYSVSREKKERFSLILESASTNQTSMYLCASSTAGTEAFFGQGTRLTVV.

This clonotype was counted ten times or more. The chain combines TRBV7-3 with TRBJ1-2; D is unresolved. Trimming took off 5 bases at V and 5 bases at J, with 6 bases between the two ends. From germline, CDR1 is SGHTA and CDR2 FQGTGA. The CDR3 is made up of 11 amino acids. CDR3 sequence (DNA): TGTGCCAGCAGCCGACATTATGGCTACACCTTC. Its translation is CASSRHYGYTF.

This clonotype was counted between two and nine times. DNA of the CDR3: TGTGCCAGCACCCGGGCCCAGGGTGGGAAAACCGGGGAGCTGTTTTTT. It is translated as CASTRAQGGKTGELFF. The chain combines TRBV2 with TRBJ2-2, with a possible D match to TRBD1 (5 bases). V was trimmed by 7 bases and J by 5 bases, leaving 20 bases between them. Germline V lookup: CDR1 SNHLY, CDR2 FYNNEI. The CDR3 consists of 16 residues.

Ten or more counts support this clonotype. The CDR3 DNA reads as TGCAGCGCTACGGGACCGACCAGGGGCGAGCAGTACTTC. This translates into CSATGPTRGEQYF. V is TRBV29-1 and J is TRBJ2-7, with a weak D call TRBD1 (6 bases). CDR1 and CDR2 from the germline V gene are SQVTM and ANQGSEA. Trimming pared 7 bases from V and 6 bases from J, leaving 19 bases between. There are 13 residues in the CDR3.

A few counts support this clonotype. The CDR3 nucleotides read TGCAGCGTCCTCCTCAGACAGGGGGCTGACAACACTGAAGCTTTCTTT. It encodes CSVLLRQGADNTEAFF. The chain links TRBV29-1 to TRBJ1-1; 10 bases match TRBD1. CDR1 and CDR2 (germline): SQVTM, ANQGSEA. CDR3 size: 16 residues. V trimming: 6 bases; J trimming: 2 bases; junction bases outside the gene matches: 12.

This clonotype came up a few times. The CDR3 DNA sequence: TGCGCCAGCAGCTTGGGAACCCTAGCGGGATCGAACACCGGGGAGCTGTTTTTT. It yields the protein CASSLGTLAGSNTGELFF. The chain joins TRBV5-1 to TRBJ2-2, with 9 nucleotides matching TRBD2. V gave up 0 bases and J gave up 0 bases; unmatched junction bases: 6. The CDR3 has 18 residues. Looked up from germline, CDR1 is SGHRS and CDR2 is YFSETQ.

Written as DNA, the CDR3 is TGTGCCAGCACGCGGGAGGGTACTGAAGCTTTCTTT. This gives the protein CASTREGTEAFF. This chain links TRBV5-4 with TRBJ1-1; D remains unclear. V was clipped by 6 bases and J by 5 bases, with 11 bases between them. CDR1 and CDR2 from the germline V gene are SGHNT and YYREEE (reference sequence). The CDR3 extends over 12 amino acids. Together with reference TRBV5-4 and TRBJ1-1, the CDR3 gives the full variable domain: ETGVTQSPTHLIKTRGQQVTLRCSSQSGHNTVSWYQQALGQGPQFIFQYYREEENGRGNFPPRFSGLQFPNYSSELNVNALELDDSALYLCASTREGTEAFFGQGTRLTVV.

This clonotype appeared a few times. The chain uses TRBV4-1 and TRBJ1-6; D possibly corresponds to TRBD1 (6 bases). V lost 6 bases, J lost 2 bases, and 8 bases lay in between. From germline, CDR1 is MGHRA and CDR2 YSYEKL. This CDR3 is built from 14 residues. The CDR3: CASRQGAYNSPLHF. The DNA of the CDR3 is TGCGCCAGCAGACAGGGTGCCTATAATTCACCCCTCCACTTT.

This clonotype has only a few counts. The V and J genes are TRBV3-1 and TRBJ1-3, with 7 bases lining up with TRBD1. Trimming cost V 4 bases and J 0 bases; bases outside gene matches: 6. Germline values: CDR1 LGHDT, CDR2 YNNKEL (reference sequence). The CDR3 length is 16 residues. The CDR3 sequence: CASSPGGQISGNTIYF. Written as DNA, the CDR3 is TGTGCCAGCAGCCCAGGGGGACAGATCTCTGGAAACACCATATATTTT.

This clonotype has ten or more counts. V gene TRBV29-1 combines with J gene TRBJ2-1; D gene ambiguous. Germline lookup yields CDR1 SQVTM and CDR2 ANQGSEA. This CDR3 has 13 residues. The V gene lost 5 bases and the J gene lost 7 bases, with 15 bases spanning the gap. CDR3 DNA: TGCAGCGTTCCGATAGTAGTAATGAATGAGCAGTTCTTC. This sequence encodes CSVPIVVMNEQFF.

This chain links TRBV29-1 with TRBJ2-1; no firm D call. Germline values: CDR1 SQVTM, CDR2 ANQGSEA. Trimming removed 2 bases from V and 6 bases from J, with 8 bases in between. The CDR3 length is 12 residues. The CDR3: CSVEWASNEQFF. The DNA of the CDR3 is TGCAGCGTTGAATGGGCCTCCAATGAGCAGTTCTTC.

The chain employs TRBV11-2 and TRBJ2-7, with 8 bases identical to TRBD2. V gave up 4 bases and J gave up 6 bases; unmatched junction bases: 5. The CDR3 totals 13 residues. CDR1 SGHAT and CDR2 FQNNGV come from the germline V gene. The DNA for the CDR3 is TGTGCCAGCAGCTACGGACTAGCTCGCGAGCAGTACTTC. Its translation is CASSYGLAREQYF.

The DNA for the CDR3 is TGTGCCAGCAGCCAGATAGATACGCAGTATTTT. Translated: CASSQIDTQYF. The rearrangement joins TRBV12-3 or TRBV12-4 to TRBJ2-3; D ambiguous. V was clipped by 6 bases and J by 5 bases, with 6 bases between them. The CDR3 extends over 11 amino acids.

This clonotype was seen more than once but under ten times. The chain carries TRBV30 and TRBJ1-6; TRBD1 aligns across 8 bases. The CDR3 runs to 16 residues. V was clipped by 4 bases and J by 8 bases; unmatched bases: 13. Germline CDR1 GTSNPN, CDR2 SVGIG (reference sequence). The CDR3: CAWTRDRIGVDSPLHF. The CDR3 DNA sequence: TGTGCCTGGACCAGGGACAGGATCGGCGTGGATTCACCCCTCCACTTT.

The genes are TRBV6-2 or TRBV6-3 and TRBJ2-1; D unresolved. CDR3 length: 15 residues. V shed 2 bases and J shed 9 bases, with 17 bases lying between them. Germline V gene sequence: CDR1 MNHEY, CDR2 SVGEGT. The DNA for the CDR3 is TGTGCCAGCAGTTACGGGCTAGGTTTGGGAACTGAGCAGTTCTTC. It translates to CASSYGLGLGTEQFF.

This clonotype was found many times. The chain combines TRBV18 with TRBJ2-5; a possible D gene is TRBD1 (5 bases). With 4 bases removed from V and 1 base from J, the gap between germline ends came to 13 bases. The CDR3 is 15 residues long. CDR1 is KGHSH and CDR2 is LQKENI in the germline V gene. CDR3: CASSQPGISQETQYF. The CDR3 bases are TGTGCCAGCTCACAACCAGGGATATCCCAAGAGACCCAGTACTTC.